These T cell receptor beta chains were read from a single sample in a study of a mutant IDH1 vaccine in newly diagnosed glioma. Their cognate antigens are unknown. Libraries were prepared by immunoSEQ multiplex PCR; TCRdb keeps only in-frame clonotypes and omits some of them. The sample carries some 80,000 clones, 75% to 90% recorded once. The starting material was PBMCs, obtained from a glioma patient whose treatment included an IDH1 peptide vaccine. These receptors all stem from a woman aged 45-65 years with glioma. Both conserved end residues are part of each CDR3. D genes are given only for firm matches. Clone size is shown for a subset of rows, as once, few, many or a class of expanded clone.

cdr3_aa | cdr3_nt | d_call | cdr3_length | v_call | clone_size | j_call
CAITDMNTGELFF | TGTGCCATCACCGACATGAACACCGGGGAGCTGTTTTTT | NA | 13 | TRBV10-3 | NA | TRBJ2-2
CASRDSGRASYEQYF | TGTGCCAGCAGAGATAGCGGGAGGGCCTCCTACGAGCAGTACTTC | TRBD2 | 15 | TRBV6-5 | NA | TRBJ2-7
CASSARRGANEKLFF | TGTGCCAGCAGTGCCCGGAGGGGAGCTAATGAAAAACTGTTTTTT | NA | 15 | TRBV27 | few | TRBJ1-4
CASSPIPPGQPPYEQYF | TGCGCCAGCAGCCCCATCCCTCCGGGACAGCCTCCCTACGAGCAGTACTTC | TRBD1 | 17 | TRBV5-1 | NA | TRBJ2-7
CASSVTGSTSAYNEQFF | TGTGCCAGCAGCGTGACTGGATCGACTAGCGCTTACAATGAGCAGTTCTTC | TRBD2 | 17 | TRBV9 | NA | TRBJ2-1
CASSVEDTYEQYF | TGTGCCAGCAGCGTAGAGGACACCTACGAGCAGTACTTC | NA | 13 | TRBV9 | NA | TRBJ2-7
CASSLAGANTGELFF | TGTGCCAGCAGCTTAGCAGGGGCCAACACCGGGGAGCTGTTTTTT | NA | 15 | TRBV7-3 | NA | TRBJ2-2
CASSLGLGPSYHQYF | TGTGCCAGCAGCTTGGGACTAGGGCCCTCATATCACCAGTACTTC | TRBD2 | 15 | TRBV11-2 | NA | TRBJ2-7
CASSFRVGTEAFF | TGCGCCAGCAGCTTCAGGGTAGGCACTGAAGCTTTCTTT | NA | 13 | TRBV5-1 | NA | TRBJ1-1
CAIRGQGSGNQPQHF | TGTGCCATCAGGGGACAGGGATCGGGCAATCAGCCCCAGCATTTT | TRBD1 | 15 | TRBV10-3 | NA | TRBJ1-5
CASSVGQGSNQPQHF | TGTGCCAGCAGTGTCGGACAGGGCTCCAATCAGCCCCAGCATTTT | TRBD1 | 15 | TRBV2 | NA | TRBJ1-5
CASSRGLIYEQYF | TGTGCCAGCAGCCGGGGCCTAATTTACGAGCAGTACTTC | NA | 13 | TRBV9 | NA | TRBJ2-7
CASSQDRTGNTEAFF | TGTGCCAGCAGCCAAGATCGCACAGGGAACACTGAAGCTTTCTTT | NA | 15 | TRBV4-2 | few | TRBJ1-1
CASHRPGGNEQFF | TGCGCCAGCCACAGACCGGGGGGCAATGAGCAGTTCTTC | TRBD2 | 13 | TRBV4-1 | few | TRBJ2-1
CASSLEKQGNTEALF | TGTGCCAGCAGCTTAGAAAAGCAGGGGAATACTGAAGCTCTCTTT | NA | 15 | TRBV7-9 | NA | TRBJ1-1
CASSQTGSYEQYF | TGTGCCAGCAGCCAGACAGGATCCTACGAGCAGTACTTC | NA | 13 | TRBV7-9 | once | TRBJ2-7
CASSVSSGRGFNEQFF | TGTGCCAGCAGTGTCTCTAGCGGGAGAGGGTTCAATGAGCAGTTCTTC | TRBD2 | 16 | TRBV6-4 | NA | TRBJ2-1
CASSEDSFTNYGYTF | TGTGCCAGCAGCGAAGACAGTTTTACTAACTATGGCTACACCTTC | NA | 15 | TRBV9 | once | TRBJ1-2
CASGLGQGAGEQYF | TGTGCTAGTGGTTTGGGACAGGGGGCTGGAGAGCAGTACTTC | TRBD1 | 14 | TRBV12-5 | once | TRBJ2-7
CASSIDLESFSGNTIYF | TGTGCCAGTAGTATAGATCTGGAGAGCTTCTCTGGAAACACCATATATTTT | NA | 17 | TRBV19 | NA | TRBJ1-3
CASTPRLAGISYNEQFF | TGCGCCAGCACCCCCCGTCTAGCGGGGATCTCCTACAATGAGCAGTTCTTC | TRBD2 | 17 | TRBV10-1 | once | TRBJ2-1
CASTHGTGRNYGYTF | TGTGCCAGCACCCATGGGACAGGGCGTAACTATGGCTACACCTTC | TRBD1 | 15 | TRBV28 | NA | TRBJ1-2
CASSFARGPENSPRYTF | TGTGCCAGCAGCTTTGCCCGCGGCCCGGAAAATTCACCGCGCTACACCTTC | NA | 17 | TRBV7-9 | NA | TRBJ1-2
CASSFTESSYEQYF | TGCGCCAGCAGCTTCACAGAGAGCTCCTACGAGCAGTACTTC | NA | 14 | TRBV5-1 | NA | TRBJ2-7
CASSLGLAGRGENEQFF | TGTGCCAGCAGCCTTGGACTAGCGGGAAGGGGTGAAAATGAGCAGTTCTTC | TRBD2 | 17 | TRBV9 | NA | TRBJ2-1
CASSLRGRGTEAFF | TGTGCCAGCAGCTTACGGGGAAGGGGAACTGAAGCTTTCTTT | NA | 14 | TRBV13 | NA | TRBJ1-1
CASSSDRPYEQYF | TGTGCCAGCAGCTCGGACAGGCCTTACGAGCAGTACTTC | TRBD1 | 13 | TRBV7-9 | NA | TRBJ2-7
CASSLAPGVGYGYTF | TGCGCCAGCAGCTTGGCCCCGGGGGTCGGCTATGGCTACACCTTC | NA | 15 | TRBV5-1 | few | TRBJ1-2
CASSPRAGRPEAFF | TGTGCCAGCAGTCCCCGTGCGGGCAGGCCTGAAGCTTTCTTT | NA | 14 | TRBV27 | NA | TRBJ1-1
CASRTSSGANVLTF | TGTGCCAGTCGGACGTCCTCTGGGGCCAACGTCCTGACTTTC | NA | 14 | TRBV28 | NA | TRBJ2-6
CASSFISGRATDTQYF | TGTGCCAGCAGTTTCATTAGCGGGAGGGCCACAGATACGCAGTATTTT | TRBD2 | 16 | TRBV28 | NA | TRBJ2-3
CASSDYSDWQRATTF | TGTGCCAGCAGCGACTACTCGGACTGGCAGCGGGCTACGACCTTC | NA | 15 | TRBV9 | NA | TRBJ1-2
CAWSVSEKLFF | TGTGCCTGGAGTGTGAGTGAAAAACTGTTTTTT | NA | 11 | TRBV30 | NA | TRBJ1-4
CASSFYNEQYF | TGTGCCAGCAGCTTTTATAACGAGCAGTACTTC | NA | 11 | TRBV11-2 | NA | TRBJ2-7
CASNGYTF | TGTGCCAGCAACGGCTACACCTTC | NA | 8 | TRBV6-1 | few | TRBJ1-2
CASTASGQGGFPNEKLFF | TGTGCCAGCACCGCGAGTGGACAGGGTGGATTTCCCAATGAAAAACTGTTTTTT | TRBD1 | 18 | TRBV27 | NA | TRBJ1-4
CASSQREGKYNEQFF | TGCGCCAGCAGCCAGCGGGAGGGAAAATACAATGAGCAGTTCTTC | TRBD2 | 15 | TRBV5-1 | NA | TRBJ2-1
CASTSEWEGVYEQYF | TGTGCCAGCACCTCAGAATGGGAGGGGGTCTACGAGCAGTACTTC | NA | 15 | TRBV7-2 | NA | TRBJ2-7
CASSSGLAGFHEQYF | TGTGCCAGCAGTTCGGGACTAGCGGGATTCCACGAGCAGTACTTC | TRBD2 | 15 | TRBV28 | NA | TRBJ2-7
CASSYGPTEAFF | TGTGCCAGCAGTTACGGGCCCACTGAAGCTTTCTTT | NA | 12 | TRBV6-6 | once | TRBJ1-1
CASSEGDSSYEQYF | TGTGCCAGCAGTGAAGGGGACAGCTCCTACGAGCAGTACTTC | TRBD1 | 14 | TRBV6-1 | few | TRBJ2-7
CASSHGGPIHEQYF | TGTGCCAGCAGCCACGGAGGGCCGATCCACGAGCAGTACTTC | NA | 14 | TRBV6-5 | NA | TRBJ2-7